The 8 T cell receptor beta chains presented below share a single source sample, sequenced in a study of T cells in Graves' hyperthyroidism and ophthalmopathy (dated by TCRdb to the late 2010s). The library was prepared using multiplex PCR. The reads were generated on an Illumina HiSeq 2000. TCR beta CDR3 regions were amplified from RNA transcripts. The first round of RT-PCR for the TCR CDR3 was performed with the HTBI primer set and the Qiagen OneStep RT-PCR kit. The public reads were quality trimmed at Q25 with fastp and then assembled into clones with MiXCR by TCRdb, keeping productive beta chains. Every CDR3 protein is listed once, alongside the most common genes and DNA of its rows. Recorded for this sample are hundreds of thousands of distinct CDR3 sequences; 14% to 15% of them occurred a single time. The ten largest clones represent approximately 32% of the sample. Sequencing input: blood. The source of these receptors is a woman aged 25 to 39 with Graves' hyperthyroidism.

There are many counts of this clonotype. This chain uses TRBV7-8 with TRBJ1-5, with D uncertain. Trimming took 1 base from V and 13 from J, leaving 11 bases between them. This CDR3 is built from 12 residues. Germline V lookup: CDR1 SGHVS, CDR2 FQNEAQ. CDR3 sequence: CASSLGRRVQHF. The DNA of the CDR3 is TGTGCCAGCAGCTTAGGGCGGAGGGTTCAGCATTTT.

This clonotype has more than one count but fewer than ten. The chain carries TRBV7-6 and TRBJ2-7; 8 bases align to TRBD1. V gave up 2 bases and J gave up 5 bases; unmatched junction bases: 11. CDR1 is SGHVS, CDR2 FNYEAQ, per germline. This CDR3 comprises 16 residues. DNA of the CDR3: TGTGCCAGCAGCTTACAGGGGGCGCAAAATATGGACGAGCAGTACTTC. Residues: CASSLQGAQNMDEQYF.

This clonotype has at least ten counts. This chain connects TRBV6-1 to TRBJ1-5; 7 bases agree with TRBD1. The CDR3 loop spans 15 amino acids. The ends lost 6 bases at V and 0 bases at J; junction bases unmatched: 5. The V gene's germline CDR1 is MNHNS and CDR2 SASEGT. CDR3 protein: CASRGDSYSNQPQHF. For the CDR3, the DNA is TGTGCCAGCAGGGGGGACAGCTATAGCAATCAGCCCCAGCATTTT.

This clonotype was seen ten or more times. The chain uses TRBV27 and TRBJ2-1; 9 bases agree with TRBD2. The junction had 14 bases not matched to a gene; V was cut back by 6 bases and J by 8 bases. Per germline, CDR1 MNHEY and CDR2 SMNVEV (reference sequence). This CDR3 spans 16 amino acids. The CDR3 DNA reads TGTGCCAGCAGCTACGTGCCCGGGACTAGCACCGATGAGCAGTTCTTC. This sequence encodes CASSYVPGTSTDEQFF.

Remarks on this clonotype: The junction differs from germline at one of its ends, possibly a read error. This chain joins TRBV6-1 and TRBJ1-1, with D hard to call. The V gene's germline CDR1 is MNHNS and CDR2 SASEGT. CDR3 length: 12 residues. In nucleotides, the CDR3 is TGTGCCAGCAGACTTATGAACACTGAAGCTCTCTTT. This translates into CASRLMNTEALF.

This clonotype was detected only a few times. The gene calls are TRBV27 and TRBJ1-6, with D hard to call. The CDR3 is 12 residues long. V was clipped by 6 bases and J by 6 bases, with 6 bases between them. Germline CDR1 reads MNHEY; CDR2 reads SMNVEV (reference sequence). The CDR3 loop is CASSPVNSPLHF. The CDR3 DNA reads TGTGCCAGCAGCCCAGTTAATTCACCCCTCCACTTT.

V and J are TRBV5-4 and TRBJ2-7; 10 bases agree with TRBD2. This CDR3 is built from 16 residues. CDR1 is SGHNT, CDR2 YYREEE, per germline (reference sequence). V gave up 4 bases and J gave up 2 bases; unmatched junction bases: 9. The CDR3 region is CASSRIGLADAYEQYF. In DNA, the CDR3 is TGTGCCAGCAGCCGTATTGGACTAGCGGACGCCTACGAGCAGTACTTC. Complete variable domain (other parts from reference TRBV5-4 and TRBJ2-7): ETGVTQSPTHLIKTRGQQVTLRCSSQSGHNTVSWYQQALGQGPQFIFQYYREEENGRGNFPPRFSGLQFPNYSSELNVNALELDDSALYLCASSRIGLADAYEQYFGPGTRLTVT.

This clonotype was seen many times. The chain recombines TRBV3-1 with TRBJ2-1; D not certain. Trimming shortened V by 5 bases and J by 4 bases, and 15 bases separated the two germline ends. The CDR3 is 15 amino acids. Germline lookup yields CDR1 LGHDT and CDR2 YNNKEL (reference sequence). CDR3 protein: CASSIRSMGYNEQFF. The CDR3 DNA sequence: TGTGCCAGCAGCATACGGTCGATGGGATACAATGAGCAGTTCTTC.